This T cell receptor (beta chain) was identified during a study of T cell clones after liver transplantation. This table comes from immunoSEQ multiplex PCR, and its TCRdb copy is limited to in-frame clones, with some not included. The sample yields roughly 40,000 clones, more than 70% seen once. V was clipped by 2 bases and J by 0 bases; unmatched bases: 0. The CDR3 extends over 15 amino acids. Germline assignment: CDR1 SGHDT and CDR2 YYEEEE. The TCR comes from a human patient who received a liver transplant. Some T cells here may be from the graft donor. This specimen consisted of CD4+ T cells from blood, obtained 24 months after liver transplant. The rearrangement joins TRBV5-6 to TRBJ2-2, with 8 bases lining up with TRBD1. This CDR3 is CASSLQGANTGELFF. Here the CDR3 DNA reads TGTGCCAGCAGCTTACAGGGGGCGAACACCGGGGAGCTGTTTTTT.